This T cell receptor (beta chain) was obtained from a study of shared T cell receptors in the human thymus. Profiling relied on immunoSEQ multiplex PCR, and the TCRdb table lists in-frame clones only, not all of them. The data hold approximately 68,000 clones, with about 95% observed a single time. Germline V CDR1 and CDR2: SGHVT, SQSDAQ. The V and J ends lost 6 bases and 5 bases, in that order; junction bases with no gene match: 18. The CDR3 runs to 17 residues. The sequenced sample consisted of thymocytes. The clonotype was recovered from a human donor. The chain combines TRBV7-4 with TRBJ1-2, with 7 nucleotides matching TRBD1. The CDR3 region is CASRFRPEQGRGYGYTF. In nucleotides, the CDR3 is TGTGCCAGCAGATTTAGGCCCGAACAGGGCAGGGGGTATGGCTACACCTTC.